This T cell receptor (beta chain) was retrieved from a study of chemoradiotherapy in HPV16-positive cancers. Across the study: A couple of HPV16-positive patients' cells yielded candidate HPV-specific clones and common motifs. Study-wide findings and caveats: Candidate HPV-specific clones and E7-related TCR motifs grew in tumor during treatment. HPV-specific T cells were functionally defined from only two HPV16-positive patients.

Clones were read by immunoSEQ multiplex PCR, and TCRdb kept only the in-frame ones, dropping some. The sample yields some 70,000 clones, about 90% seen once. Looked up from germline, CDR1 is ENHRY and CDR2 is SYGVKD. The CDR3 is 15 residues long. V was trimmed by 0 bases and J by 5 bases, leaving 14 bases between them. Worth noting for this clone: Its cognate antigen is unknown.

The TCR was taken from a human donor with HPV-associated anogenital cancer. V usage is TRBV10-3 and J usage is TRBJ2-7, with D unclear. The specimen comprised blood, sampled from a patient who underwent chemoradiotherapy. Written as DNA, the CDR3 is TGTGCCATCAGTGAGTCAGCTACAGTCAAACACGAGCAGTACTTC. It codes for CAISESATVKHEQYF.